One sample yielded the 20 T cell receptor beta chains listed below, sequenced in a study of T-cell reconstitution after alpha-beta-depleted transplantation in children. Preparation of the TCRbeta library used unique molecular identifiers. TCRdb re-derived calls from the PCR reads in MiXCR, one entry per CDR3 protein. The sample holds under 60,000 distinct CDR3 sequences; 5.8% are singletons and the top ten take roughly 31%. Here the sequenced sample was PBMCs, mostly from graft donor cells, taken 60 days after TCRalphabeta/CD19-depleted stem cell transplant. The receptors derive from a female patient under 10 years old who had a stem cell transplant for aplastic anemia, so the T cells may come from the graft donor.

This clonotype was seen at least ten times. V gene TRBV5-1 combines with J gene TRBJ2-7; 7 nucleotides agree with TRBD1. Trimming cost V 3 bases and J 0 bases; bases outside gene matches: 6. The CDR3 is 15 amino acids. The germline V gene encodes CDR1 SGHRS and CDR2 YFSETQ. In DNA form, the CDR3 reads TGCGCCAGCAGCTCAACCGGGACAGTCTCCTACGAGCAGTACTTC. Residues: CASSSTGTVSYEQYF. Full variable domain (remainder filled in from reference TRBV5-1 and TRBJ2-7): KAGVTQTPRYLIKTRGQQVTLSCSPISGHRSVSWYQQTPGQGLQFLFEYFSETQRNKGNFPGRFSGRQFSNSRSEMNVSTLELGDSALYLCASSSTGTVSYEQYFGPGTRLTVT.

This clonotype has ten or more counts. This chain connects TRBV30 to TRBJ2-3, with 10 bases that match TRBD2. The CDR3 loop spans 13 amino acids. Trimming removed 4 bases from V and 6 bases from J; junction bases left unmatched: 4. Germline V lookup: CDR1 GTSNPN, CDR2 SVGIG (reference sequence). The CDR3 nucleotides are TGTGCCTGGACCCTAGCGGGGGTGGATACGCAGTATTTT. Translating it yields CAWTLAGVDTQYF.

This chain links TRBV7-3 with TRBJ2-3, with D perhaps matching TRBD2 (6 bases). There are 15 residues in the CDR3. Trimming took off 4 bases at V and 2 bases at J, with 13 bases between the two ends. Germline lookup yields CDR1 SGHTA and CDR2 FQGTGA. The CDR3 region has the DNA TGTGCCAGCAGCTACGTCGCGGGGCCCACAGATACGCAGTATTTT. Protein product: CASSYVAGPTDTQYF.

This clonotype was seen repeatedly, ten times or more. The chain combines TRBV15 with TRBJ2-7; D is ambiguous. Trimming cost V 0 bases and J 4 bases, with 10 bases left between them. This CDR3 spans 14 amino acids. Germline loops: CDR1 LNHNV, CDR2 YYDKDF (reference sequence). The CDR3 sequence: CATSRDRLGYEQYF. The DNA of the CDR3 is TGTGCCACCAGCAGAGACAGGTTAGGTTACGAGCAGTACTTC.

Many counts were recorded for this clonotype. The V and J genes are TRBV5-1 and TRBJ2-1; 10 positions match TRBD2. J was trimmed by 7 bases and V by 0 bases; bases with no gene match: 7. This CDR3 is built from 16 residues. The germline V gene encodes CDR1 SGHRS and CDR2 YFSETQ. The CDR3 DNA reads TGCGCCAGCAGCTTGGAGGACAGCGGGGGGGTGAATGAGCAGTTCTTC. Its protein is CASSLEDSGGVNEQFF.

The table lists this clonotype with a few counts. The CDR3 loop is CATSGRDSLYGYTF. CDR3 nucleotide sequence: TGTGCCACCAGTGGCCGGGACAGCCTCTATGGCTACACCTTC. The V and J genes are TRBV24-1 and TRBJ1-2, with 7 bases matching TRBD1. The CDR3 loop spans 14 amino acids. V shed 5 bases, J shed 4 bases, and the junction held 6 bases outside the gene matches. The germline gives CDR1 KGHDR, CDR2 SFDVKD.

This clonotype came up many times. V gene TRBV10-2 combines with J gene TRBJ1-1, with no clear D. V dropped 2 bases and J dropped 4 bases, with 5 bases sitting between them. The CDR3 has 12 amino acids. Germline CDR1 is WSHSY and CDR2 is SAAADI. CDR3 nucleotides: TGCGCCAGCAGTGAGACAACCACTGAAGCTTTCTTT. Protein sequence: CASSETTTEAFF.

The J gene is TRBJ1-2, the V gene TRBV6-1; 7 nucleotides line up with TRBD1. Germline V gene data show CDR1 as MNHNS and CDR2 as SASEGT. The CDR3 consists of 16 residues. V lost 8 bases, J lost 8 bases, and 20 bases stayed unmatched. This CDR3 reads CASGGGRQGELRGYTF. The CDR3 DNA follows: TGTGCCAGCGGTGGGGGTAGACAGGGAGAGTTACGGGGCTACACCTTC.

In this sample, this clonotype turned up many times. The chain recombines TRBV6-6 with TRBJ2-7; TRBD1 might be the D (5 bases). CDR3 length: 11 residues. CDR1 and CDR2 (germline): MNHNY, SVGAGI (reference sequence). V dropped 5 bases and J dropped 4 bases, with 6 bases sitting between them. The CDR3 DNA reads TGTGCCAGCAGTGGACAATACGAGCAGTACTTC. This gives the protein CASSGQYEQYF.

A remark on this clonotype: Just one base apart from a much larger clone, this may be a read error. The chain links TRBV6-1 to TRBJ2-1; 7 bases map to TRBD1. After removal of 6 bases from V and 0 bases from J, the junction contained 8 bases not matched to a gene. Germline V gene data show CDR1 as MNHNS and CDR2 as SASEGT. The CDR3 spans 16 residues. The CDR3: CASRQQGTSSYNEQFF. For the CDR3, the DNA is TGTGCCAGCAGGCAACAGGGGACAAGCTCCTACAATGAGCAGTTCTTC.

The rearrangement joins TRBV3-2 to TRBJ1-2; TRBD1 is taken as the D call from the table, unchecked against the DNA. TRBV3-2 is shown as a pseudogene. The CDR3 is made up of 14 amino acids. CDR3 coding DNA: TGTGCCAGCAGTTACTTTCCGGGACAGTATGGCTACACCTTC. The encoded protein is CASSYFPGQYGYTF.

This clonotype turned up a few times. J is TRBJ2-7 and V is TRBV20-1, with TRBD2 matching 14 bases. CDR1 is DFQATT and CDR2 is SNEGSKA in the germline V gene (reference sequence). V lost 5 bases, J lost 5 bases, and 8 bases stayed unmatched. This CDR3 contains 15 residues. CDR3 DNA: TGCAGTGCTTATGGGACTAGCGGGAGTGCCCACGAGCAGTACTTC. Its translation: CSAYGTSGSAHEQYF.

In this sample, this clonotype turned up many times. V is TRBV27 and J is TRBJ1-2; TRBD1 matches 7 bases. Trimming removed 6 bases from V and 4 bases from J; junction bases left unmatched: 11. Germline V gene sequence: CDR1 MNHEY, CDR2 SMNVEV (reference sequence). The CDR3 sequence is 15 residues long. CDR3 nucleotides: TGTGCCAGCAGGCCCCATACAGGGGAGACCTATGGCTACACCTTC. This sequence encodes CASRPHTGETYGYTF.

The chain uses TRBV10-3 and TRBJ2-7; D might be TRBD1 (6 bases). V lost 11 bases and J 9 bases, leaving 20 bases between the germline ends. CDR1 is ENHRY and CDR2 is SYGVKD in the germline V gene. The CDR3 loop spans 12 amino acids. Here the CDR3 DNA reads TGTGCCTCCCGGGACACGGATGAAGGGCAGTACTTC. Translating it yields CASRDTDEGQYF.

The chain joins TRBV6-5 to TRBJ2-5, with a possible D match to TRBD2 (5 bases). CDR3 length: 14 residues. V was trimmed by 6 bases and J by 5 bases, leaving 16 bases between them. The germline CDR1 and CDR2 sequences are MNHEY and SVGAGI. Written as DNA, the CDR3 is TGTGCCAGCAGCTTAGGGAGCAAAGGGGAGACCCAGTACTTC. It translates to CASSLGSKGETQYF.

Ten or more counts support this clonotype. J is TRBJ1-1 and V is TRBV4-2, with D unresolved. CDR1 and CDR2 (germline): LGHNA, YNFKEQ. Between the trimmed V and J ends, which lost 1 base and 5 bases, there was a span of 11 bases. The CDR3 spans 14 residues. The DNA of the CDR3 is TGTGCCAGCAGCCAAGCAGGCAGAAAGACTGAAGCTTTCTTT. Translation gives CASSQAGRKTEAFF.

This clonotype was picked up many times. The chain joins TRBV28 to TRBJ1-1, with 10 bases identical to TRBD1. V lost 5 bases, J lost 8 bases, and 14 bases stayed unmatched. Germline CDR1 reads MDHEN; CDR2 reads SYDVKM. This CDR3 has 16 amino acids. The CDR3 region has the DNA TGTGCCAGCAGTACACTTACCTCGGGGACAGGGGAAGAAGCTTTCTTT. It is translated as CASSTLTSGTGEEAFF.

The V call is TRBV11-2, the J call TRBJ2-5; TRBD2 matches 7 bases. The germline gives CDR1 SGHAT, CDR2 FQNNGV. This CDR3 region has 16 residues. After removal of 0 bases from V and 5 bases from J, the junction contained 9 bases not matched to a gene. CDR3 sequence: CASSLEGGGRIETQYF. DNA for the CDR3: TGTGCCAGCAGCTTAGAAGGCGGGGGAAGAATTGAGACCCAGTACTTC.

The sample holds many counts of this clonotype. The rearrangement joins TRBV29-1 to TRBJ1-1, with D uncertain. Trimming removed 8 bases from V and 0 bases from J, with 19 bases in between. This CDR3 region has 15 residues. CDR1 is SQVTM and CDR2 is ANQGSEA in the germline V gene. CDR3: CSSNYGGSMNTEAFF. As DNA, the CDR3 is TGCAGCTCCAACTACGGCGGCAGCATGAACACTGAAGCTTTCTTT.

This clonotype was seen at least ten times. The rearrangement uses TRBV5-1 and TRBJ2-1; D is unclear. The V gene's germline CDR1 is SGHRS and CDR2 YFSETQ. This CDR3 contains 16 residues. The V end lost 3 bases, the J end lost 0 bases, and 13 bases lay between the germline ends. The CDR3 sequence is CASSSHGPSSYNEQFF. Written as DNA, the CDR3 is TGCGCCAGCAGCTCACACGGTCCGAGCTCCTACAATGAGCAGTTCTTC.